A single sample gave rise to the 17 T cell receptor beta chains below, sequenced in a study of blood T cell repertoires in COVID-19. Method: immunoSEQ multiplex PCR; TCRdb's copy keeps in-frame clones and lacks some. The data contain roughly 290,000 clones, approximately 88% of them singletons. Sequenced input: PBMCs or T cells enriched from blood (not recorded which). These receptor sequences come from a woman in her forties who had recovered from COVID-19.

To note about this clone: This CDR3 is also generated by other DNA sequences in the sample. This sequence joins TRBV6-5 and TRBJ1-2; D is unclear. Trimming left V 0 bases short and J 2 bases short, with 7 bases between. The CDR3 sequence is 14 residues long. Germline CDR1 MNHEY, CDR2 SVGAGI. The CDR3 bases are TGTGCCAGCAGTTACTCGAGTAGAAACTATGGCTACACCTTC. Translated: CASSYSSRNYGYTF.

The sample holds one count of this clone. The chain couples TRBV18 to TRBJ1-1; D may be TRBD1 (5 bases). Germline V gene lookup returns CDR1 KGHSH and CDR2 LQKENI. The CDR3 totals 17 residues. V was pared by 2 bases and J by 5 bases, with 21 bases between. CDR3 DNA sequence: TGTGCCAGCTCACCAGTGGGTGGGGCAGACCAGAGGACTGAAGCTTTCTTT. This gives the protein CASSPVGGADQRTEAFF.

The CDR3 is CASRNMTSGNTIYF. As DNA, the CDR3 is TGCGCCAGCAGAAACATGACTTCTGGAAACACCATATATTTT. The rearrangement links TRBV5-1 to TRBJ1-3; no reliable D call. The CDR3 is made up of 14 amino acids. With 5 bases removed from V and 1 base from J, the gap between germline ends came to 10 bases. The germline CDR1 and CDR2 sequences are SGHRS and YFSETQ.

The chain combines TRBV12-5 with TRBJ1-5, with D unresolved. Germline V CDR1 and CDR2: LGHNT, FRNRAP. V lost 2 bases to trimming and J lost 5 bases, with 16 bases between them. The CDR3 extends over 16 amino acids. CDR3: CASGLNRGGRYQPQHF. In nucleotides, the CDR3 is TGTGCTAGTGGTTTGAACCGGGGAGGGAGATATCAGCCCCAGCATTTT.

This clone occurred a few times. The genes are TRBV6-5 and TRBJ1-5, with a possible D match to TRBD1 (6 bases). V gave up 6 bases and J gave up 5 bases, with 11 bases separating them. The CDR3 sequence is 13 residues long. Germline V gene sequence: CDR1 MNHEY, CDR2 SVGAGI. This chain's CDR3 is CASRIQGDQPQHF. The CDR3 DNA reads as TGTGCCAGCAGGATACAGGGAGATCAGCCCCAGCATTTT.

The chain recombines TRBV18 with TRBJ2-1; 9 positions match TRBD2. Germline V gene lookup returns CDR1 KGHSH and CDR2 LQKENI. The CDR3 sequence is 13 residues long. V shed 6 bases and J 9 bases; nucleotides not matched to a gene: 6. CDR3 amino acids: CASSAGGPAEQFF. The DNA for the CDR3 is TGTGCCAGCTCGGCGGGAGGGCCCGCTGAGCAGTTCTTC.

V is TRBV5-4 and J is TRBJ2-7; unclear D gene. This CDR3 has 14 amino acids. The germline V gene encodes CDR1 SGHNT and CDR2 YYREEE (reference sequence). Between the trimmed V and J ends, which lost 4 bases and 0 bases, there was a span of 11 bases. The DNA for the CDR3 is TGTGCCAGCAGCCCCCGGTCGGGCTCCTACGAGCAGTACTTC. As protein: CASSPRSGSYEQYF.

The chain couples TRBV29-1 to TRBJ2-7; tentatively, D is TRBD1 (5 bases). Germline CDR1 is SQVTM and CDR2 is ANQGSEA. The CDR3 is made up of 13 amino acids. V was pared by 2 bases and J by 5 bases, with 13 bases between. CDR3 coding DNA: TGCAGCGTTGAAAAGCTTCCAGGGAACGAGCAGTACTTC. It yields the protein CSVEKLPGNEQYF.

The chain employs TRBV6-6 and TRBJ1-1; 7 bases line up with TRBD1. The CDR3 consists of 16 residues. The germline V gene has CDR1 MNHNY and CDR2 SVGAGI (reference sequence). V lost 7 bases, J lost 0 bases, and 11 bases stayed unmatched. CDR3 nucleotides: TGTGCCAGCATCATTAGGGGGCTCGGGATGAACACTGAAGCTTTCTTT. Translation: CASIIRGLGMNTEAFF.

The CDR3 loop is CASSPPQGLFDNEKLFF. In DNA form, the CDR3 reads TGTGCCAGCAGTCCCCCCCAGGGGCTTTTCGATAATGAAAAACTGTTTTTT. V usage is TRBV28 and J usage is TRBJ1-4, with D perhaps matching TRBD1 (6 bases). This CDR3 has 17 amino acids. Trimming stripped 5 bases from V and 4 bases from J, with 20 bases between. Germline V gives CDR1 MDHEN, CDR2 SYDVKM.

The V gene is TRBV2, the J gene TRBJ1-6; unclear D gene. Germline V gene lookup returns CDR1 SNHLY and CDR2 FYNNEI. The length of the CDR3 is 12 residues. V dropped 7 bases and J dropped 6 bases, with 7 bases sitting between them. The CDR3 sequence: CASMMSNSPLHF. The CDR3 DNA reads TGTGCCAGCATGATGAGTAATTCACCCCTCCACTTT.

The chain carries TRBV10-3 and TRBJ2-5, with 10 bases lining up with TRBD2. Germline CDR1 and CDR2: ENHRY and SYGVKD. V lost 8 bases, J lost 3 bases, and 0 bases stayed unmatched. The CDR3 has 12 amino acids. CDR3 coding DNA: TGTGCCATCGGGACTAGCGAAGAGACCCAGTACTTC. Its protein product is CAIGTSEETQYF.

This clone occurred once. The V call is TRBV6-5, the J call TRBJ1-5, with D possibly being TRBD1 (6 bases). From germline, CDR1 is MNHEY and CDR2 SVGAGI. Trimming cost V 7 bases and J 6 bases, with 16 bases left between them. The CDR3 has 14 amino acids. The CDR3: CASNLGGAGQPQHF. The CDR3 DNA reads TGTGCCAGCAATCTGGGGGGGGCTGGTCAGCCCCAGCATTTT.

V usage is TRBV7-6 and J usage is TRBJ1-1; 7 positions agree with TRBD1. V was clipped by 6 bases and J by 1 base; unmatched bases: 5. The length of the CDR3 is 14 residues. Germline CDR1 and CDR2: SGHVS and FNYEAQ. The CDR3 loop is CASRPGQTNTEAFF. DNA for the CDR3: TGTGCCAGCAGACCGGGACAGACGAACACTGAAGCTTTCTTT. The entire variable domain, with the rest obtained from reference TRBV7-6 and TRBJ1-1, is as follows: GAGVSQSPRYKVTKRGQDVALRCDPISGHVSLYWYRQALGQGPEFLTYFNYEAQQDKSGLPNDRFSAERPEGSISTLTIQRTEQRDSAMYRCASRPGQTNTEAFFGQGTRLTVV.

The chain has TRBV5-1 and TRBJ2-3; 7 bases map to TRBD1. From germline, CDR1 is SGHRS and CDR2 YFSETQ. The CDR3 consists of 13 residues. J lost 2 bases, V lost 5 bases, and 2 bases had no gene match. In DNA form, the CDR3 reads TGCGCCAGCAGAACAGGGGTCACAGATACGCAGTATTTT. Amino acid sequence: CASRTGVTDTQYF. The whole variable domain, filled in from reference TRBV5-1 and TRBJ2-3, reads KAGVTQTPRYLIKTRGQQVTLSCSPISGHRSVSWYQQTPGQGLQFLFEYFSETQRNKGNFPGRFSGRQFSNSRSEMNVSTLELGDSALYLCASRTGVTDTQYFGPGTRLTVL.

This chain connects TRBV4-3 to TRBJ2-1; possible D gene TRBD2, 5 bases. V was shortened by 0 bases and J by 7 bases, with 19 bases between the two germline ends. This CDR3 contains 17 residues. CDR1 and CDR2 from the germline V gene are LGHNA and YSLEER. The CDR3 region is CASSQDLKRSTGNEQFF. CDR3 sequence (DNA): TGCGCCAGCAGCCAAGATCTCAAGCGGTCAACTGGGAATGAGCAGTTCTTC.

This chain uses TRBV18 with TRBJ1-1; D not resolved. This CDR3 spans 13 amino acids. Germline lookup yields CDR1 KGHSH and CDR2 LQKENI. V dropped 4 bases and J dropped 3 bases, with 9 bases sitting between them. CDR3 DNA sequence: TGTGCCAGCTCACTCGGACTAGACACTGAAGCTTTCTTT. It specifies CASSLGLDTEAFF. Using reference TRBV18 and TRBJ1-1 for the parts outside the CDR3, the full variable domain is NAGVMQNPRHLVRRRGQEARLRCSPMKGHSHVYWYRQLPEEGLKFMVYLQKENIIDESGMPKERFSAEFPKEGPSILRIQQVVRGDSAAYFCASSLGLDTEAFFGQGTRLTVV.